Shown below are 17 T cell receptor beta chains from a single sample sequenced in a study of CD8 T cells in ankylosing spondylitis. TCRdb used MiXCR to reprocess the 5' RACE reads, holding one entry per CDR3 protein. The sample yields roughly 230,000 distinct CDR3 sequences, 8% to 10% seen once. The sample taken for sequencing was blood, either unsorted or a sorted T cell fraction (not recorded which). The receptors come from a female donor with ankylosing spondylitis or in good health (not recorded which).

This clonotype was detected a few times. The chain couples TRBV5-1 to TRBJ2-1; D might be TRBD1 or TRBD2, each matching 5 bases. The germline V gene encodes CDR1 SGHRS and CDR2 YFSETQ. Trimming shortened V by 3 bases and J by 6 bases, and 16 bases separated the two germline ends. This CDR3 spans 15 amino acids. CDR3 sequence: CASSSALGTVNEQFF. The CDR3 DNA reads TGCGCCAGCAGCTCAGCCCTCGGGACGGTCAATGAGCAGTTCTTC. The variable domain in full, with the rest retrieved from reference TRBV5-1 and TRBJ2-1, is KAGVTQTPRYLIKTRGQQVTLSCSPISGHRSVSWYQQTPGQGLQFLFEYFSETQRNKGNFPGRFSGRQFSNSRSEMNVSTLELGDSALYLCASSSALGTVNEQFFGPGTRLTVL.

This clonotype has just a few counts. The gene calls are TRBV18 and TRBJ2-3; TRBD2 matches 9 bases. The germline V gene has CDR1 KGHSH and CDR2 LQKENI. V lost 1 base to trimming and J lost 2 bases; unmatched junction nucleotides: 4. The CDR3 runs to 16 residues. As DNA, the CDR3 is TGTGCCAGCTCACCACTAAGCGGGAGGTTCACAGATACGCAGTATTTT. As protein: CASSPLSGRFTDTQYF.

This clonotype has at least ten counts. The chain is built from TRBV20-1 and TRBJ1-1; D gene unclear. Trimming pared 6 bases from V and 1 base from J, leaving 12 bases between. The CDR3 is 13 amino acids. From germline, CDR1 is DFQATT and CDR2 SNEGSKA (reference sequence). The CDR3 loop reads CSARFIGNTEAFF. In nucleotides, the CDR3 is TGCAGTGCCCGGTTTATAGGGAACACTGAAGCTTTCTTT.

A remark on this clonotype: A much larger clone differs from this one at a single base, so this may be a read error. The chain is built from TRBV7-2 and TRBJ1-1; possibly TRBD1 for D (5 bases). CDR3 length equals 15 residues. Germline values: CDR1 SGHTA, CDR2 FQGNSA. The CDR3 DNA reads as TGTGCCTGCAGCTTAGACTTCGGGAGGGGCACTGAAGCTTTCTTT. Its translation is CACSLDFGRGTEAFF.

This clonotype was recorded at least ten times. This sequence joins TRBV5-1 and TRBJ2-5; D gene unclear. Looked up from germline, CDR1 is SGHRS and CDR2 is YFSETQ. CDR3 size: 11 residues. Trimming shortened V by 0 bases and J by 6 bases, and 3 bases separated the two germline ends. CDR3 nucleotide sequence: TGCGCCAGCAGCTTGGGGAAGACCCAGTACTTC. This translates into CASSLGKTQYF.

In this sample, this clonotype turned up many times. The chain links TRBV19 to TRBJ1-1, with D maybe TRBD1 (6 bases). The germline gives CDR1 LNHDA, CDR2 SQIVND (reference sequence). The CDR3 is 15 amino acids. Trimming took 7 bases from V and 0 from J, leaving 15 bases between them. The DNA for the CDR3 is TGTGCCAGTACCCGGACAGACCCCATGAACACTGAAGCTTTCTTT. Translating it yields CASTRTDPMNTEAFF. The full variable domain, completed using reference TRBV19 and TRBJ1-1, is DGGITQSPKYLFRKEGQNVTLSCEQNLNHDAMYWYRQDPGQGLRLIYYSQIVNDFQKGDIAEGYSVSREKKESFPLTVTSAQKNPTAFYLCASTRTDPMNTEAFFGQGTRLTVV.

This clonotype was observed a handful of times. CDR3 region: CSAGGRGADTQYF. CDR3 bases: TGCAGTGCTGGGGGGAGGGGGGCAGATACGCAGTATTTT. V and J are TRBV20-1 and TRBJ2-3, with D possibly TRBD2 on 7 matching bases. CDR3 length: 13 amino acids. Trimming removed 5 bases from V and 4 bases from J, with 13 bases in between. Germline lookup yields CDR1 DFQATT and CDR2 SNEGSKA (reference sequence).

This clonotype has just a few counts. A much larger clone lies one base from this, so it may be a read error. J is TRBJ2-3 and V is TRBV9; 9 positions match TRBD2. V shed 0 bases and J 4 bases; nucleotides not matched to a gene: 9. Germline V gene data show CDR1 as SGDLS and CDR2 as YYNGEE. The CDR3 contains 17 residues. The chain's CDR3 is CASSVGLGLARADTQYF. For the CDR3, the DNA is TGTGCCAGCAGCGTAGGGCTCGGACTAGCGCGCGCAGATACGCAGTATTTT. Looking up the rest from reference TRBV9 and TRBJ2-3 gives the full variable domain: DSGVTQTPKHLITATGQRVTLRCSPRSGDLSVYWYQQSLDQGLQFLIQYYNGEERAKGNILERFSAQQFPDLHSELNLSSLELGDSALYFCASSVGLGLARADTQYFGPGTRLTVL.

This clonotype was picked up many times. The J gene is TRBJ2-5, the V gene TRBV6-2 or TRBV6-3; 9 nucleotides match TRBD2. Trimming took 6 bases from V and 4 from J; bases not matched to a gene: 9. Per germline, CDR1 MNHEY and CDR2 SVGEGT. This CDR3 contains 15 residues. CDR3: CASRLSGRFGETQYF. In DNA, the CDR3 is TGTGCCAGCAGATTAAGCGGGAGGTTCGGAGAGACCCAGTACTTC.

This chain joins TRBV10-3 and TRBJ2-3; D may be TRBD1 or TRBD2 (5 bases each). This CDR3 has 20 amino acids. Germline CDR1 ENHRY, CDR2 SYGVKD. V was cut by 4 bases and J by 2 bases, with 28 bases left in between. In DNA, the CDR3 is TGTGCCATCAGTGTTTGGGGAGATAGGGGAGTCCGACAGCCCACAGATACGCAGTATTTT. Protein sequence: CAISVWGDRGVRQPTDTQYF.

This clonotype was counted many times. The gene calls are TRBV11-2 and TRBJ2-2; the D is unclear. The length of the CDR3 is 15 residues. Trimming stripped 1 base from V and 7 bases from J, with 13 bases between. Germline CDR1 and CDR2: SGHAT and FQNNGV. CDR3 coding DNA: TGTGCCAGCAGCTTAGTGGGGTTTCGGAACGGGGAGCTGTTTTTT. Amino acid sequence: CASSLVGFRNGELFF.

In this sample, this clonotype turned up a few times. The rearrangement joins TRBV18 to TRBJ2-1, with TRBD1 matching over 9 bases. Germline CDR1 KGHSH, CDR2 LQKENI. V shed 2 bases, J shed 1 base, and the junction held 12 bases outside the gene matches. There are 19 residues in the CDR3. CDR3 residues: CASSPVGQGKLWSYNEQFF. The DNA for the CDR3 is TGTGCCAGCTCACCAGTGGGACAGGGAAAATTGTGGTCCTACAATGAGCAGTTCTTC.

The sample holds many counts of this clonotype. The genes are TRBV2 and TRBJ2-1, with TRBD2 matching over 9 bases. The CDR3 consists of 16 residues. Germline values: CDR1 SNHLY, CDR2 FYNNEI. V lost 3 bases and J lost 1; bases outside the gene matches: 4. The CDR3 bases are TGTGCCAGCAGTGAGGCTAGCGGGAAATCCTACAATGAGCAGTTCTTC. The encoded protein is CASSEASGKSYNEQFF.

This clonotype came up many times. The chain employs TRBV6-5 and TRBJ2-2, with a tentative D call TRBD1 (5 bases). The CDR3 extends over 15 amino acids. Germline V gene lookup returns CDR1 MNHEY and CDR2 SVGAGI. With 2 bases removed from V and 1 base from J, the gap between germline ends came to 8 bases. In nucleotides, the CDR3 is TGTGCCAGCAGTTACCACGGACAGAACACCGGGGAGCTGTTTTTT. Amino acids: CASSYHGQNTGELFF.

This clonotype was seen more than once but under ten times. This chain links TRBV12-2 with TRBJ1-5; TRBD1, the D gene given by the table, was not confirmed from the DNA. TRBV12-2 is deemed a pseudogene. The length of the CDR3 is 17 residues. The CDR3 coding sequence is TGTGCAAGTCCCCCCATCGACCGGGACAGGCCGAATCAGCCCCAGCATTTT. Amino acids: CASPPIDRDRPNQPQHF.

This clonotype was detected ten times or more. The J gene is TRBJ1-1, the V gene TRBV6-1; 8 bases align to TRBD1. Germline-derived CDR1 and CDR2 are MNHNS and SASEGT. The trim removed 6 bases at V and 10 bases at J, leaving 7 bases unmatched. The CDR3 is 12 amino acids. In nucleotides, the CDR3 is TGTGCCAGCAGCGTTGACAGGGGTGGAGCTTTCTTT. Its protein is CASSVDRGGAFF.

This clonotype was detected ten times or more. V is TRBV20-1 and J is TRBJ2-1, with TRBD2 matching over 9 bases. The CDR3 is made up of 15 amino acids. Germline CDR1 DFQATT, CDR2 SNEGSKA (reference sequence). Trimming removed 3 bases from V and 4 bases from J; junction bases left unmatched: 7. In DNA form, the CDR3 reads TGCAGTGCTAGCCCTTCTAGCGGGGTTTACAATGAGCAGTTCTTC. Protein product: CSASPSSGVYNEQFF.